This entry lists 3 T cell receptor beta chains sequenced from one sample in a study of PD-L1 blockade in urothelial cancer (dated by TCRdb to about 2017). Read against the paper, the sample's time point label means: peripheral blood 6 weeks after treatment start. The library was produced with the immunoSEQ multiplex PCR assay. The source is immuneACCESS, and TCRdb retained only in-frame sequences with V and J called. Part of the clones is not carried over; for the studies checked, unresolved V genes explain less than half of this, and the remainder is unexplained. This sample gives 50,000 or so clones in total; about 90% of them show up just once. Jointly, the top ten make up about 10% of the sample. The material was PBMCs, obtained around atezolizumab (anti-PD-L1) treatment. Receptor source: a man between 60 and 75 years old with urothelial cancer.

Turning to this clone: One junction end disagrees with the germline gene, perhaps due to a read error. The rearrangement joins TRBV7-7 to TRBJ2-2, with TRBD2 identical over 7 bases. This CDR3 is 17 amino acids long. Per the germline V gene, CDR1 is SSHAT and CDR2 is FNYEAQ (reference sequence). In DNA, the CDR3 is TGTGCTAGCAGCCCATTGTCCGGGACTACGAACACCGGGGAGCTGTTTTTT. Its translation: CASSPLSGTTNTGELFF.

V is TRBV4-2 and J is TRBJ2-3; TRBD2 aligns across 10 bases. The germline V gene encodes CDR1 LGHNA and CDR2 YNFKEQ. The CDR3 covers 19 residues. V trimming: 4 bases; J trimming: 4 bases; junction bases outside the gene matches: 17. The CDR3 sequence is CASSPRLGGSGGASDTQYF. CDR3 nucleotide sequence: TGTGCCAGCAGCCCGAGGTTAGGAGGAAGCGGGGGGGCCTCAGATACGCAGTATTTT.

The chain is built from TRBV5-5 and TRBJ2-7; 9 nucleotides line up with TRBD1. Looked up from germline, CDR1 is SGHKS and CDR2 is YYEKEE (reference sequence). Trimming took 1 base from V and 3 from J; bases not matched to a gene: 2. This CDR3 is built from 14 residues. CDR3 nucleotides: TGTGCCAGCAGCTTGAGGACAGGGGTCTACGAGCAGTACTTC. Translation: CASSLRTGVYEQYF.